Below, one T cell receptor beta chain is given with its context. The sample comes from a study of cytomegalovirus exposure and HLA in healthy donors. PCR was performed using 60 Vbeta and 13 Jbeta primers. Clones were sequenced by immunoSEQ multiplex PCR, and TCRdb holds only the in-frame ones, with some missing. The data contain over 85,000 clones, approximately 84% of them singletons. Source material: PBMCs. The TCR originated in a man aged 35 to 55 in good health and CMV-seronegative.

DNA for the CDR3: TGCGCCAGCAGCGCGACAGGGTTTAGCGAGCAGTACTTC. Translation: CASSATGFSEQYF. The chain carries TRBV5-1 and TRBJ2-7; the match to TRBD1 covers 7 bases. The trim removed 4 bases at V and 6 bases at J, leaving 7 bases unmatched. This CDR3 region has 13 residues. Germline CDR1 SGHRS, CDR2 YFSETQ. The full variable domain, with the rest looked up from reference TRBV5-1 and TRBJ2-7, is KAGVTQTPRYLIKTRGQQVTLSCSPISGHRSVSWYQQTPGQGLQFLFEYFSETQRNKGNFPGRFSGRQFSNSRSEMNVSTLELGDSALYLCASSATGFSEQYFGPGTRLTVT.